A single sample is the source of the 31 T cell receptor beta chains below, sequenced in a study of blood T cell repertoires in COVID-19. The protocol was immunoSEQ multiplex PCR, while the TCRdb copy is restricted to in-frame clones and leaves out a portion. The sample lists 170,000 or so clones, approximately 84% occurring once. The sequenced material came from PBMCs or T cells enriched from blood (not recorded which). The receptors were gathered from a woman between 50 and 59 years old who had recovered from COVID-19.

J is TRBJ1-2 and V is TRBV21-1. TRBV21-1 is marked as a pseudogene. The CDR3 spans 20 residues. Here the CDR3 DNA reads TGTGCCAGCAGCATCCCCGTTCTGAGGAGTCAGACCATCCCTTTCTATGGCTACACCTTC. Protein product: CASSIPVLRSQTIPFYGYTF.

V and J are TRBV9 and TRBJ2-2; 7 bases align to TRBD1. J gave up 7 bases and V 4 bases, and 10 bases lay outside the gene matches. The length of the CDR3 is 15 residues. Germline values: CDR1 SGDLS, CDR2 YYNGEE. The DNA of the CDR3 is TGTGCCAGCAGCCTGGATAAGGGGGCCGGCGGGGAGCTGTTTTTT. Its translation is CASSLDKGAGGELFF. The complete variable domain, with remaining parts taken from reference TRBV9 and TRBJ2-2, reads DSGVTQTPKHLITATGQRVTLRCSPRSGDLSVYWYQQSLDQGLQFLIQYYNGEERAKGNILERFSAQQFPDLHSELNLSSLELGDSALYFCASSLDKGAGGELFFGEGSRLTVL.

This clone occurred once. The chain links TRBV28 to TRBJ2-3; 10 positions agree with TRBD2. Germline CDR1 and CDR2: MDHEN and SYDVKM. V lost 5 bases and J lost 4; bases outside the gene matches: 9. The CDR3 contains 16 residues. CDR3 loop: CASSPSSGSWADTQYF. CDR3 coding DNA: TGTGCCAGCAGTCCATCTAGCGGGAGTTGGGCAGATACGCAGTATTTT.

This clone was detected only once. The chain is built from TRBV7-9 and TRBJ1-5; D is possibly TRBD1 (5 bases). The V end lost 3 bases, the J end lost 3 bases, and 9 bases lay between the germline ends. CDR3 size: 14 residues. The germline V gene encodes CDR1 SEHNR and CDR2 FQNEAQ (reference sequence). CDR3 protein: CASSFTGDNQPQHF. The CDR3 DNA reads TGTGCCAGCAGCTTTACAGGCGACAATCAGCCCCAGCATTTT.

This chain links TRBV7-9 with TRBJ2-1, with TRBD2 matching 10 bases. This CDR3 has 16 amino acids. J was trimmed by 5 bases and V by 5 bases; bases with no gene match: 9. Per the germline V gene, CDR1 is SEHNR and CDR2 is FQNEAQ (reference sequence). The CDR3 DNA follows: TGTGCCAGCAGCGGGGCAGCGGGAGGGATTAACAATGAGCAGTTCTTC. Protein sequence: CASSGAAGGINNEQFF.

The CDR3 DNA sequence: TGTGCCAGCAGTGGGTCAAGAGCGGGAGGCCACACCGGGGAGCTGTTTTTT. Amino acid sequence: CASSGSRAGGHTGELFF. The V and J genes are TRBV2 and TRBJ2-2; 9 bases map to TRBD2. Germline CDR1 SNHLY, CDR2 FYNNEI. This CDR3 comprises 17 residues. The J segment lost 3 bases and the V segment lost 4 bases, leaving 9 bases of the junction unmatched.

V is TRBV7-2 and J is TRBJ1-1; the D gene is possibly TRBD1 (6 bases). The CDR3 is 15 residues long. Per the germline V gene, CDR1 is SGHTA and CDR2 is FQGNSA. V dropped 1 base and J dropped 6 bases, with 15 bases sitting between them. The chain's CDR3 is CASSLGGPGKAEAFF. In DNA form, the CDR3 reads TGTGCCAGCAGCTTAGGGGGGCCAGGGAAGGCTGAAGCTTTCTTT.

V usage is TRBV24-1 and J usage is TRBJ2-5; maybe TRBD1 (6 bases). Looked up from germline, CDR1 is KGHDR and CDR2 is SFDVKD. The CDR3 extends over 14 amino acids. The ends were cut back, 6 bases at V and 5 bases at J, with 15 bases in the middle. CDR3 sequence: CATSRAGAGETQYF. The CDR3 DNA sequence: TGTGCCACCAGTAGGGCAGGGGCAGGCGAGACCCAGTACTTC.

The chain carries TRBV29-1 and TRBJ2-1; 13 nucleotides align to TRBD2. After removal of 7 bases from V and 8 bases from J, the junction contained 5 bases not matched to a gene. The CDR3 has 13 residues. In germline, CDR1 is SQVTM, CDR2 ANQGSEA. The CDR3 DNA reads as TGCAGCGGGGGACTAGCGGGAAGGTATGAGCAGTTCTTC. This sequence encodes CSGGLAGRYEQFF.

The chain uses TRBV29-1 and TRBJ1-1, with D perhaps matching TRBD1 (6 bases). Per the germline V gene, CDR1 is SQVTM and CDR2 is ANQGSEA. Trimming pared 5 bases from V and 8 bases from J, leaving 9 bases between. CDR3 length: 10 amino acids. CDR3 in amino acids: CSVQGPEAFF. Written as DNA, the CDR3 is TGCAGCGTTCAGGGGCCAGAAGCTTTCTTT.

A few counts support this clone. V is TRBV27 and J is TRBJ2-3, with TRBD1 identical over 11 bases. The ends lost 6 bases at V and 4 bases at J; junction bases unmatched: 9. The CDR3 is 16 residues long. Germline V gives CDR1 MNHEY, CDR2 SMNVEV (reference sequence). CDR3 coding DNA: TGTGCCAGCAGCCGAAACCCGGGACAGGGGGCAGATACGCAGTATTTT. It codes for CASSRNPGQGADTQYF.

This clone was counted a few times. V and J are TRBV18 and TRBJ1-2; D gene uncertain. The CDR3 has 14 residues. The germline V gene encodes CDR1 KGHSH and CDR2 LQKENI. Trimming cost V 3 bases and J 8 bases, with 16 bases left between them. The CDR3 here is CASSPLPAGEGYTF. DNA for the CDR3: TGTGCCAGCTCACCTCTTCCGGCCGGGGAAGGCTACACCTTC.

The J gene is TRBJ2-2, the V gene TRBV2; D is possibly TRBD2 (6 bases). The germline gives CDR1 SNHLY, CDR2 FYNNEI. The CDR3 contains 16 residues. Trimming left V 2 bases short and J 8 bases short, with 18 bases between. CDR3 amino acids: CASSEPPILAGGELFF. The CDR3 DNA sequence: TGTGCCAGCAGTGAACCCCCGATCCTGGCGGGGGGGGAGCTGTTTTTT.

The J gene is TRBJ2-7, the V gene TRBV19; 7 nucleotides agree with TRBD1. V trimming: 3 bases; J trimming: 8 bases; junction bases outside the gene matches: 4. This CDR3 region has 12 residues. The V gene's germline CDR1 is LNHDA and CDR2 SQIVND (reference sequence). In DNA, the CDR3 is TGTGCCAGTAGTATCCCGGGACAGCAGCAGTACTTC. Translating it yields CASSIPGQQQYF.

This clone was detected a few times. The chain joins TRBV27 to TRBJ2-2; TRBD2 matches at 11 bases. CDR1 is MNHEY and CDR2 is SMNVEV in the germline V gene (reference sequence). The CDR3 length is 17 residues. J was trimmed by 1 base and V by 3 bases; bases with no gene match: 4. CDR3 DNA sequence: TGTGCCAGCAGTTTGCTAGCGGGAGGTGGGAACACCGGGGAGCTGTTTTTT. Amino acid sequence: CASSLLAGGGNTGELFF.

The genes are TRBV3-1 (or the pseudogene TRBV3-2) and TRBJ2-5; 12 bases are a match to TRBD2. Germline lookup yields CDR1 LGHDT and CDR2 YNNKEL (reference sequence). The CDR3 is made up of 15 amino acids. Trimming removed 7 bases from V and 1 base from J; junction bases left unmatched: 4. CDR3 sequence (DNA): TGTGCCAGCACCCTGGGACTAGCGGGCCAAGAGACCCAGTACTTC. Protein sequence: CASTLGLAGQETQYF.

CDR3 nucleotides: TGTGCCAGCAAACGGTACACTGAAGCTTTCTTT. Encoded protein: CASKRYTEAFF. The chain has TRBV2 and TRBJ1-1, with D hard to call. Trimming removed 7 bases at V and 3 bases at J, with 6 bases between. This CDR3 region has 11 residues. CDR1 SNHLY and CDR2 FYNNEI come from the germline V gene.

The chain carries TRBV27 and TRBJ1-1; D might be TRBD1 (6 bases). CDR1 is MNHEY, CDR2 SMNVEV, per germline (reference sequence). CDR3 length: 13 residues. Trimming cost V 4 bases and J 7 bases, with 13 bases left between them. The DNA of the CDR3 is TGTGCCAGCAGTTACAGGGATTCGTATGAAGCTTTCTTT. Its protein product is CASSYRDSYEAFF.

The J gene is TRBJ2-7, the V gene TRBV4-3; TRBD2 aligns across 9 bases. The CDR3 totals 16 residues. V shed 2 bases, J shed 1 base, and the junction held 6 bases outside the gene matches. Germline CDR1 and CDR2: LGHNA and YSLEER. CDR3 residues: CASSQSFSGSSYEQYF. The CDR3 nucleotides read TGCGCCAGCAGCCAATCTTTTAGCGGGAGTTCCTACGAGCAGTACTTC.

CDR3: CASRLTGETEAFF. In DNA form, the CDR3 reads TGTGCCAGCAGACTGACAGGGGAGACTGAAGCTTTCTTT. The genes are TRBV12-3 or TRBV12-4 and TRBJ1-1; TRBD1 aligns across 8 bases. The J segment lost 5 bases and the V segment lost 6 bases, leaving 5 bases of the junction unmatched. There are 13 residues in the CDR3.

The chain is built from TRBV5-4 and TRBJ1-1, with 9 bases lining up with TRBD1. This CDR3 region has 14 residues. Germline assignment: CDR1 SGHNT and CDR2 YYREEE (reference sequence). J lost 5 bases, V lost 4 bases, and 6 bases had no gene match. The CDR3, as DNA: TGTGCCAGCAGCAGGGGACAGGGAGAAACTGAAGCTTTCTTT. This codes for CASSRGQGETEAFF.

This clone was seen once. Within the sample, other DNA sequences also encode this same CDR3. The chain employs TRBV30 and TRBJ1-3, with 11 bases identical to TRBD1. Germline-derived CDR1 and CDR2 are GTSNPN and SVGIG (reference sequence). The CDR3 length is 15 residues. The V segment lost 0 bases and the J segment 5 bases; nucleotides outside the gene matches: 3. CDR3 nucleotides: TGTGCCTGGAGTGTACGGGACAGGGGGAGAAACACCATATATTTT. Protein: CAWSVRDRGRNTIYF.

The gene calls are TRBV10-3 and TRBJ2-7, with D possibly TRBD2 on 5 matching bases. From germline, CDR1 is ENHRY and CDR2 SYGVKD. The CDR3 is 14 residues long. Trimming stripped 2 bases from V and 7 bases from J, with 15 bases between. CDR3 amino acids: CAISENPEGTEQYF. The CDR3 DNA is TGTGCCATCAGTGAGAACCCCGAGGGCACGGAGCAGTACTTC.

The rearrangement uses TRBV7-9 and TRBJ1-5; tentatively, D is TRBD1 (6 bases). CDR1 is SEHNR, CDR2 FQNEAQ, per germline (reference sequence). V was trimmed by 4 bases and J by 10 bases, leaving 11 bases between them. This CDR3 region has 12 residues. The CDR3 protein is CASSSPGGPQHF. The CDR3 DNA sequence: TGTGCCAGCAGCTCCCCGGGGGGCCCCCAGCATTTT.

This CDR3 is CASSARQGFIGNEQFF. The CDR3 DNA reads as TGTGCCAGCAGCGCCCGACAGGGTTTCATAGGCAATGAGCAGTTCTTC. The rearrangement uses TRBV3-1 (or the pseudogene TRBV3-2) and TRBJ2-1; 7 bases align to TRBD1. The J segment lost 6 bases and the V segment lost 5 bases, leaving 13 bases of the junction unmatched. The CDR3 covers 16 residues. Germline V gene data show CDR1 as LGHDT and CDR2 as YNNKEL (reference sequence).

The chain has TRBV4-3 and TRBJ1-5; D unclear. The CDR3 is 15 amino acids. Deletions cut 0 bases from V and 0 bases from J, with 6 bases between. CDR1 and CDR2 (germline): LGHNA, YSLEER. The CDR3 sequence: CASSQDSGSNQPQHF. The CDR3 DNA reads as TGCGCCAGCAGCCAAGATTCCGGTAGCAATCAGCCCCAGCATTTT.

This chain links TRBV3-1 (or the pseudogene TRBV3-2) with TRBJ2-3, with 9 nucleotides matching TRBD2. Germline V gene lookup returns CDR1 LGHDT and CDR2 YNNKEL (reference sequence). The CDR3 contains 16 residues. V trimming: 4 bases; J trimming: 2 bases; junction bases outside the gene matches: 7. The CDR3 sequence: CASSRSGGKNTDTQYF. The DNA for the CDR3 is TGTGCCAGCAGCCGGAGCGGGGGGAAGAACACAGATACGCAGTATTTT.

The CDR3: CASSLQGPDTQYF. Written as DNA, the CDR3 is TGTGCCAGCAGCTTGCAGGGTCCAGATACGCAGTATTTT. The chain recombines TRBV11-3 with TRBJ2-3, with D perhaps matching TRBD1 (5 bases). Germline V CDR1 and CDR2: SGHNT, YENEEA. V gave up 3 bases and J gave up 4 bases, with 8 bases separating them. The CDR3 consists of 13 residues.

The chain has TRBV6-2 or TRBV6-3 and TRBJ2-3; D is possibly TRBD2 (6 bases). CDR1 and CDR2 (germline): MNHEY, SVGEGT. V shed 2 bases and J shed 6 bases, with 21 bases lying between them. The CDR3 has 17 amino acids. CDR3 in amino acids: CASSYPGDRGKVDTQYF. CDR3 bases: TGTGCCAGCAGTTACCCGGGGGATAGAGGGAAGGTTGATACGCAGTATTTT.

This clone appeared a few times. The J gene is TRBJ2-7, the V gene TRBV7-9, with D tentatively TRBD1 (6 bases). The CDR3 runs to 16 residues. CDR1 and CDR2 from the germline V gene are SEHNR and FQNEAQ (reference sequence). V was shortened by 3 bases and J by 3 bases, with 18 bases between the two germline ends. CDR3 in amino acids: CASSFERDIQIYEQYF. For the CDR3, the DNA is TGTGCCAGCAGCTTCGAAAGGGACATCCAGATCTACGAGCAGTACTTC.

This chain joins TRBV5-1 and TRBJ2-7, with TRBD1 identical over 8 bases. Germline V CDR1 and CDR2: SGHRS, YFSETQ. This CDR3 has 12 amino acids. The ends lost 6 bases at V and 3 bases at J; junction bases unmatched: 2. DNA for the CDR3: TGCGCCAGCACCGGACAGGGCTACGAGCAGTACTTC. This sequence encodes CASTGQGYEQYF. Variable domain in full (rest from reference TRBV5-1 and TRBJ2-7): KAGVTQTPRYLIKTRGQQVTLSCSPISGHRSVSWYQQTPGQGLQFLFEYFSETQRNKGNFPGRFSGRQFSNSRSEMNVSTLELGDSALYLCASTGQGYEQYFGPGTRLTVT.